The 14 T cell receptor beta chains given below trace back to one sample, sequenced in a study of CD8 T cells in ankylosing spondylitis. TCRdb reprocessed the 5' RACE reads with MiXCR, giving one entry per CDR3 protein. Altogether about 840,000 distinct CDR3 sequences are present, approximately 10% being singletons, with the ten largest covering about 0.49%. Which antigens these TCRs recognize remains unknown. General study results and limits: About 8 highly homologous variants made up a TCR beta motif, and this motif appeared characteristic of ankylosing spondylitis blood.

Sample: blood, either unsorted or a sorted T cell fraction (not recorded which). These receptors originate from a male donor with ankylosing spondylitis.

The chain has TRBV7-8 and TRBJ2-7, with TRBD2 as a possible D gene (6 bases). Per the germline V gene, CDR1 is SGHVS and CDR2 is FQNEAQ. The CDR3 extends over 14 amino acids. V lost 3 bases, J lost 7 bases, and 16 bases lay in between. The CDR3 here is CASSLRRGIREQYF. The CDR3 DNA reads as TGTGCCAGCAGCTTGCGGAGGGGAATAAGGGAGCAGTACTTC. Combining the CDR3 with reference TRBV7-8 and TRBJ2-7 gives the whole variable domain GAGVSQSPRYKVAKRGQDVALRCDPISGHVSLFWYQQALGQGPEFLTYFQNEAQLDKSGLPSDRFFAERPEGSVSTLKIQRTQQEDSAVYLCASSLRRGIREQYFGPGTRLTVT.

In its sample, this clonotype was seen many times. CDR3 region: CSVPLAVGYNEQFF. CDR3 sequence (DNA): TGCAGTGTACCCCTAGCGGTGGGTTACAATGAGCAGTTCTTC. The genes are TRBV20-1 and TRBJ2-1; TRBD2 agrees at 7 bases. Germline V lookup: CDR1 DFQATT, CDR2 SNEGSKA (reference sequence). The CDR3 is made up of 14 amino acids. The J segment lost 4 bases and the V segment lost 7 bases, leaving 10 bases of the junction unmatched.

The rearrangement uses TRBV28 and TRBJ2-1; 8 bases are shared with TRBD2. Losses at the gene ends were 5 bases for V and 2 bases for J; bases not matched to a gene: 8. The CDR3 consists of 16 residues. From germline, CDR1 is MDHEN and CDR2 SYDVKM. The CDR3 DNA reads as TGTGCCAGCAGTGCCCCACTAGCGGAGACCTACAATGAGCAGTTCTTC. Residues: CASSAPLAETYNEQFF.

This chain connects TRBV5-1 to TRBJ2-1; D possibly uses TRBD1 or TRBD2 (6 bases each). Germline CDR1 is SGHRS and CDR2 is YFSETQ. The CDR3 sequence is 15 residues long. With 7 bases removed from V and 4 bases from J, the gap between germline ends came to 18 bases. The CDR3, as DNA: TGCGCCAGCGAGTTAATGGGGGGCGGATACAATGAGCAGTTCTTC. Encoded protein: CASELMGGGYNEQFF.

The V gene is TRBV7-6, the J gene TRBJ2-7, with D maybe TRBD1 (6 bases). From germline, CDR1 is SGHVS and CDR2 FNYEAQ. V was clipped by 1 base and J by 1 base, with 11 bases between them. The CDR3 runs 15 residues. CDR3: CASSLEGEGSYEQYF. The CDR3 coding sequence is TGTGCCAGCAGCTTAGAGGGGGAAGGGTCCTACGAGCAGTACTTC.

The chain is built from TRBV28 and TRBJ2-7; 8 nucleotides match TRBD1. From germline, CDR1 is MDHEN and CDR2 SYDVKM. With 6 bases clipped from V and 5 bases from J, the junction kept 15 bases outside the gene matches. The length of the CDR3 is 16 residues. This chain's CDR3 is CASSPLTGAYGHEQYF. CDR3 nucleotide sequence: TGTGCCAGCAGCCCTCTGACAGGGGCGTATGGACACGAGCAGTACTTC.

V usage is TRBV12-3 or TRBV12-4 and J usage is TRBJ2-2; the D gene is possibly TRBD2 (5 bases). This CDR3 contains 15 residues. Trimming stripped 9 bases from V and 8 bases from J, with 22 bases between. The CDR3 DNA sequence: TGTGCCAGTGGCCTCCAAACGGGGATTCCGGGGGAGCTGTTTTTT. It translates to CASGLQTGIPGELFF.

This chain links TRBV6-2 or TRBV6-3 with TRBJ2-1; 14 bases agree with TRBD2. CDR1 and CDR2 (germline): MNHEY, SVGEGT. Unmatched junction bases numbered 9, after V lost 0 bases and J lost 2 bases. CDR3 length: 20 residues. The CDR3 sequence is CASSYSGTSGSRGTYNEQFF. Written as DNA, the CDR3 is TGTGCCAGCAGTTACTCAGGGACTAGCGGGAGCAGAGGGACCTACAATGAGCAGTTCTTC.

This clonotype was found a few times. The J gene is TRBJ2-3, the V gene TRBV29-1, with D perhaps matching TRBD1 (5 bases). In germline, CDR1 is SQVTM, CDR2 ANQGSEA. CDR3 size: 12 residues. V shed 1 base and J shed 7 bases, with 9 bases lying between them. CDR3 region: CSVEAPGNTQYF. The DNA for the CDR3 is TGCAGCGTTGAAGCGCCAGGGAATACGCAGTATTTT.

This clonotype came up a few times. The chain recombines TRBV7-2 with TRBJ2-7; D is uncertain. CDR1 SGHTA and CDR2 FQGNSA come from the germline V gene. V lost 5 bases and J 9 bases, leaving 14 bases between the germline ends. The CDR3 contains 12 residues. The CDR3 DNA sequence: TGTGCCAGCAGCCAAACCCGGACCGGGCAGTACTTC. It encodes CASSQTRTGQYF.

The chain recombines TRBV25-1 with TRBJ2-7; D gene uncertain. V was trimmed by 7 bases and J by 0 bases, leaving 10 bases between them. The CDR3 is made up of 13 amino acids. Germline values: CDR1 MGHDK, CDR2 SYGVNS. CDR3 amino acids: CASTTMASYEQYF. The CDR3 nucleotides are TGTGCCAGCACGACGATGGCCTCCTACGAGCAGTACTTC.

This clonotype was seen more than once but under ten times. The chain carries TRBV5-6 and TRBJ2-7, with D possibly being TRBD2 (5 bases). Trimming took 1 base from V and 0 from J, leaving 11 bases between them. The CDR3 length is 15 residues. Germline assignment: CDR1 SGHDT and CDR2 YYEEEE. The CDR3 loop reads CASSLWRAASYEQYF. In DNA, the CDR3 is TGTGCCAGCAGCTTGTGGCGGGCAGCCTCCTACGAGCAGTACTTC.

This clonotype was seen a handful of times. The rearrangement uses TRBV7-2 and TRBJ2-3; 8 bases align to TRBD2. The CDR3 is 16 residues long. From germline, CDR1 is SGHTA and CDR2 FQGNSA. V gave up 2 bases and J gave up 6 bases; unmatched junction bases: 10. The DNA for the CDR3 is TGTGCCAGCAGCTTAATCGGCGGGGGGAGGGGGGATACGCAGTATTTT. It encodes CASSLIGGGRGDTQYF. Full variable domain (outside the CDR3, taken from reference TRBV7-2 and TRBJ2-3): GAGVSQSPSNKVTEKGKDVELRCDPISGHTALYWYRQSLGQGLEFLIYFQGNSAPDKSGLPSDRFSAERTGGSVSTLTIQRTQQEDSAVYLCASSLIGGGRGDTQYFGPGTRLTVL.

This clonotype was observed a few times. V gene TRBV20-1 combines with J gene TRBJ1-5; D gene unclear. This CDR3 spans 14 amino acids. V was pared by 4 bases and J by 0 bases, with 10 bases between. Germline V gene sequence: CDR1 DFQATT, CDR2 SNEGSKA (reference sequence). DNA for the CDR3: TGCAGTGCTAAAAGGGCAAATAGCAATCAGCCCCAGCATTTT. Translation: CSAKRANSNQPQHF.